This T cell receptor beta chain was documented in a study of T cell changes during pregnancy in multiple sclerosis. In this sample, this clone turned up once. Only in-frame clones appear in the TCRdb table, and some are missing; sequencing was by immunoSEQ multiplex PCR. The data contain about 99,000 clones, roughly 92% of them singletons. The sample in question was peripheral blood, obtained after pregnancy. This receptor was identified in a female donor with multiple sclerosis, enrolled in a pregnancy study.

The CDR3 DNA reads as TGCGCCAGCAGCTCTCAGGGAACGGGCAATGAGCAGTTCTTC. Protein product: CASSSQGTGNEQFF. The rearrangement links TRBV5-1 to TRBJ2-1; tentatively, D is TRBD1 (5 bases). V lost 3 bases and J 6 bases, leaving 13 bases between the germline ends. The V gene's germline CDR1 is SGHRS and CDR2 YFSETQ. This CDR3 region has 14 residues. Complete variable domain (other parts from reference TRBV5-1 and TRBJ2-1): KAGVTQTPRYLIKTRGQQVTLSCSPISGHRSVSWYQQTPGQGLQFLFEYFSETQRNKGNFPGRFSGRQFSNSRSEMNVSTLELGDSALYLCASSSQGTGNEQFFGPGTRLTVL.